The source of this T cell receptor beta chain is a study of T cell responses to AZD1222 COVID-19 vaccine. Notes on the study in general: Two doses of AZD1222 preceded a rise in Spike-specific TCR breadth and depth.

For this clone: Its antigen is unknown.

Assay used: immunoSEQ multiplex PCR; TCRdb lists only in-frame clones, some missing. The data hold approximately 200,000 clones, with approximately 90% observed a single time. Trimming shortened V by 6 bases and J by 3 bases, and 9 bases separated the two germline ends. Germline V CDR1 and CDR2: SGHTA, FQGTGA. CDR3 length equals 13 residues. The sample here was peripheral blood, taken 28 days after the second AZD1222 dose. The V gene is TRBV7-3, the J gene TRBJ2-1, with no clear D. The receptor was isolated from an adult who received the AZD1222 COVID-19 vaccine. DNA of the CDR3: TGTGCCAGCAGTGACGGGTACTACAATGAGCAGTTCTTC. Its protein product is CASSDGYYNEQFF. Drawing the rest from reference TRBV7-3 and TRBJ2-1, the complete variable domain is GAGVSQTPSNKVTEKGKYVELRCDPISGHTALYWYRQSLGQGPEFLIYFQGTGAADDSGLPNDRFFAVRPEGSVSTLKIQRTERGDSAVYLCASSDGYYNEQFFGPGTRLTVL.